This T cell receptor beta chain derives from a study of Ad26.COV2.S vaccination and SARS-CoV-2 variants. Study details: Enrolled in COV1001, the donor was in the Ad26.COV2.S trial arm, which received the vaccine. Ad26.COV2.S was injected intramuscularly once or twice, 56 days apart. The study's findings and limits: TCR breadth and depth analyses may have underestimated total T cell responses. Placebo recipients had lower spike-specific TCR breadth than vaccine recipients.

Some clones are missing from TCRdb's copy, which holds only in-frame ones; the method was immunoSEQ multiplex PCR. The sample contains around 320,000 clones, approximately 86% of which appear only once. V lost 11 bases, J lost 0 bases, and 17 bases lay in between. Per germline, CDR1 ENHRY and CDR2 SYGVKD. The CDR3 covers 15 residues. Of note for this clone: The antigen is unknown.

Treatment defined: 15 to 20 received Ad26.COV2.S at low or high dose, single or two shots; about 5 received placebo; per-sample allocation not given. Sampling happened 63 days after the first vaccine or placebo injection. The rearrangement links TRBV10-3 to TRBJ2-1; D is perhaps TRBD2 (5 bases). Source: peripheral blood, taken in a trial of Ad26.COV2.S vaccine versus placebo. This sequence was found in a person between 18 and 59 years old who received the Ad26.COV2.S COVID-19 vaccine or a placebo. CDR3 in DNA: TGTGCCGCCCGGACTCATCAAAGCTCCTACAATGAGCAGTTCTTC. This sequence encodes CAARTHQSSYNEQFF.